Listed below are T cell receptor beta chains from one sample, sequenced in a study of blood T cell repertoires in COVID-19. The data were produced by immunoSEQ multiplex PCR, yet TCRdb's version contains in-frame clones alone and is incomplete. There are over 85,000 clones in the sample; approximately 86% occur only once, and 3% lies in the top ten. The sequenced material came from peripheral blood. These receptors came from a man in his forties or fifties with active or convalescent COVID-19. The CDR3 runs from the conserved cysteine through the conserved F or W. Fields, in order: V gene, J gene, CDR3 protein.

v_call: TRBV24-1; j_call: TRBJ1-1; cdr3_aa: CATINRENTEAFF
v_call: TRBV28; j_call: TRBJ1-1; cdr3_aa: CASSSQGKTEAFF
v_call: TRBV7-2; j_call: TRBJ1-2; cdr3_aa: CASSPGQYGYTF
v_call: TRBV7-6; j_call: TRBJ2-1; cdr3_aa: CASSLVSSGGDNEQFF
v_call: TRBV5-1; j_call: TRBJ2-4; cdr3_aa: CASSLAHGADIQYF
v_call: TRBV11-2; j_call: TRBJ2-7; cdr3_aa: CASSLEGSSYEQYF
v_call: TRBV19; j_call: TRBJ1-2; cdr3_aa: CASSTNGDRGAIGYTF
v_call: TRBV6-5; j_call: TRBJ1-1; cdr3_aa: CASSFARMNTEAFF
v_call: TRBV6-2/TRBV6-3; j_call: TRBJ1-5; cdr3_aa: CASSTTGVGVSNQPQHF
v_call: TRBV4-2; j_call: TRBJ2-5; cdr3_aa: CASSQNPLAGGETQYF
v_call: TRBV29-1; j_call: TRBJ2-1; cdr3_aa: CSVVTSGGKDNEQFF
v_call: TRBV18; j_call: TRBJ1-5; cdr3_aa: CASSRSGTSSNQPQHF
v_call: TRBV6-5; j_call: TRBJ1-5; cdr3_aa: CASIGQGPNQPQHF
v_call: TRBV19; j_call: TRBJ1-5; cdr3_aa: CASSIRGQPQHF
v_call: TRBV6-5; j_call: TRBJ2-7; cdr3_aa: CASSTNYGQGTEQYF
v_call: TRBV6-5; j_call: TRBJ1-1; cdr3_aa: CASSKIVNTEAFF
v_call: TRBV3-1/TRBV3-2; j_call: TRBJ1-2; cdr3_aa: CASSHGLGQGDYGYTF
v_call: TRBV19; j_call: TRBJ1-5; cdr3_aa: CASSFGGPNQPQHF
v_call: TRBV10-1; j_call: TRBJ2-1; cdr3_aa: CASSVGQGRDEQFF
v_call: TRBV6-5; j_call: TRBJ2-5; cdr3_aa: CASSYQDRAETQYF
v_call: TRBV6-2/TRBV6-3; j_call: TRBJ2-3; cdr3_aa: CASSYGHSTDTQYF
v_call: TRBV6-1; j_call: TRBJ2-1; cdr3_aa: CASSEGGGAGQFF